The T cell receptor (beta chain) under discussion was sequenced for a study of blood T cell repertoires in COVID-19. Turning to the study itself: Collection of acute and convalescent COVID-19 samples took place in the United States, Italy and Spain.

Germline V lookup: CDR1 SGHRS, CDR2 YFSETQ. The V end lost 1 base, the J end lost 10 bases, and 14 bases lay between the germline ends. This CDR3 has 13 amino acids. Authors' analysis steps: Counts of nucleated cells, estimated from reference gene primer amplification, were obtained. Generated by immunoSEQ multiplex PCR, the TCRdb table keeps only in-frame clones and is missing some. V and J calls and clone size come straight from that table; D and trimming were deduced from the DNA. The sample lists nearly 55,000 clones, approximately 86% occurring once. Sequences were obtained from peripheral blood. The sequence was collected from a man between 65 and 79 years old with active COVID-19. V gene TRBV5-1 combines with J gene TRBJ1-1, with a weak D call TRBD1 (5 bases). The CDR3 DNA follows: TGCGCCAGCAGCTTGTCCAGGGAGGGTGGAGCTTTCTTT. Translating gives CASSLSREGGAFF.